This record looks at one TCR beta chain sequence and its context. The antigen remains undetermined. These data originate in a study of cytotoxic CD8 clonotypes in ibrutinib-treated CLL. Whole-study results and caveats: Rising at ibrutinib response, clonality subsequently fell back toward baseline at progression. Private clonotypes, not public ones, expanded at ibrutinib response. Different sampling times were used for sustained-remission and progressing patients.

Germline CDR1 SNHLY, CDR2 FYNNEI. Germline trimming cut 5 bases from V and 4 bases from J; bases unmatched to any gene: 2. The length of the CDR3 is 13 residues. Sequenced by immunoSEQ multiplex PCR; TCRdb stores in-frame clones only, minus some. The sample yields around 250,000 clones, 70% seen once. The clonotype originates from a human donor with chronic lymphocytic leukemia. The sequences come from PBMCs, collected after 24 months of ibrutinib treatment. This sequence joins TRBV2 and TRBJ1-2; 9 bases are a match to TRBD1. The CDR3 sequence is CASSQGQGYGYTF. As DNA, the CDR3 is TGTGCCAGCAGTCAGGGACAGGGCTATGGCTACACCTTC.